The source of this TCR beta chain is a study of blood T cell repertoires in COVID-19 (dated by TCRdb to the early 2020s). For context, the study as a whole: Samples from collaborators originated in the United States, Italy and Spain and spanned both the acute and convalescent phases of COVID-19. The sample metadata nearly always contained a de-identified subject ID, COVID-19 status, age in years and sex. Samples came from the ongoing ImmuneRACE study (first 160 participants) plus 1,254 subjects from 6 global collaborators. A freely available public database, intended as a resource for researchers studying the immune response to SARS-CoV-2, is where the repertoires were released. The prospective study material was composed of cDNA or gDNA derived from T cells, B-cell-depleted T cells, or PBMCs. The dataset comprised deeply sampled blood TCRbeta repertoires from subjects exposed to, actively infected with, or recovered from COVID-19. HLA class I and class II types, where available, came from metadata supplied by the sample provider rather than from assay-based typing.

Turning to this clone: What this receptor recognizes is not known. Nothing much larger sits one base from this clone, and base qualities are not available.

The germline V gene yields MNHEY for CDR1 and SVGAGI for CDR2. At the junction V is shortened by 2 bases and J by 2 bases, with 15 bases in between. The CDR3 contains 16 residues, cysteine and phenylalanine counted. Only the CDR3 portion is preserved as DNA: 48 bases, with reading frame beginning at the first base. What the study reported, not specific to this receptor: The quantity of clinical and demographic metadata differed by source and by participant and was supplied without curation.

Samples from volunteer blood donors who had recovered from COVID-19 were contributed by a second Seattle source. The collaborating institutions used their own protocols to collect whole blood in K2EDTA tubes. For TCRbeta analysis, collaborators shipped samples in one of three forms: frozen whole blood, isolated PBMCs, or DNA extracted from either of those sample types. The immunoSEQ Assay, a bias-controlled multiplex PCR, was used to amplify TCRbeta CDR3 regions from genomic DNA. Per the authors' processing: The number of nucleated cells in each sample was estimated by amplification of reference gene primers within the assay. To quantify the absolute abundance of each unique TCRbeta CDR3 rearrangement, sequence reads were collapsed and filtered. For each sample, productive Simpson clonality was calculated as the square root of Simpson's diversity index across productive rearrangements. Imported from immuneACCESS, the table was reduced by TCRdb to in-frame sequences with V and J called. These copies leave out some clones; in studies compared against another copy, an unresolved V gene accounts for under half, and the cause of the remainder is not known. V and J calls and clone size come straight from that table; D and trimming were deduced from the DNA. Here the sample has some 250,000 clones; 86% occur a single time. 2.5% to 3.5% of the sample belongs to the ten largest clones.

Sequencing input: peripheral blood. The chain is made from TRBV6-5 and TRBJ1-2; matching of 6 bases hints at TRBD1 as the D gene. The TCR originated in a woman aged 25-40 years who had recovered from COVID-19. The CDR3 amino acid sequence is: CASSYLSGGRNYGYTF. The DNA is as follows: TGTGCCAGCAGTTACCTCTCGGGGGGGCGCAACTATGGCTACACCTTC.